This T cell receptor (beta chain) was recorded in a study of blood T cell repertoires in COVID-19. Some clones are missing from TCRdb's copy, which holds only in-frame ones; the method was immunoSEQ multiplex PCR. The table lists fewer than 500,000 clones, 70% to 90% of them singletons, with about 0.91% in the top ten. V dropped 6 bases and J dropped 1 base, with 16 bases sitting between them. The CDR3 is 15 amino acids. The germline gives CDR1 SGHTA, CDR2 FQGNSA. The chain joins TRBV7-2 to TRBJ2-7; TRBD1 is a possible D gene (5 bases). Sequenced: peripheral blood. This TCR was recovered from a man in his late teens or twenties with COVID-19, enrolled during active disease. The CDR3 protein is CASSPSQGLSYEQYF. The CDR3 DNA sequence: TGTGCCAGCAGTCCCTCGCAGGGTCTGTCCTACGAGCAGTACTTC.